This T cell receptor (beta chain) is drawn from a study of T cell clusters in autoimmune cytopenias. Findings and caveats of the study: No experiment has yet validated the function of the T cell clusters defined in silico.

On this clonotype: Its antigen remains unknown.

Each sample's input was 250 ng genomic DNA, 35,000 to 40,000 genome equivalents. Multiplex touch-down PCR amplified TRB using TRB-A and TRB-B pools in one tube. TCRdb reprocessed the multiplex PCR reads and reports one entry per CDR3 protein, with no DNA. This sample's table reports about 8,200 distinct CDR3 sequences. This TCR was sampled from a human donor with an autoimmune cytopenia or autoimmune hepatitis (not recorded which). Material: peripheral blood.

This CDR3 is CAWSGIAGAGSYNEQFF. This chain uses TRBV30 with TRBJ2-1; TCRdb lists TRBD2, though no DNA is available to test this call. This CDR3 is 17 amino acids long. Germline values: CDR1 GTSNPN, CDR2 SVGIG (reference sequence).